This TCR beta chain appears in the sequencing data of a study of T cell responses to AZD1222 COVID-19 vaccine. Points from the study as a whole: Repertoires were obtained only post-peak T cell response. Just a handful of AZD1222 recipients were seropositive at baseline.

Assay used: immunoSEQ multiplex PCR; TCRdb lists only in-frame clones, some missing. Altogether about 170,000 clones are present, 75% to 90% being singletons, with the ten largest covering about 6.9%. Per the germline V gene, CDR1 is SGHRS and CDR2 is YFSETQ. V lost 4 bases and J 1 base, leaving 14 bases between the germline ends. This CDR3 is built from 15 residues. Concerning this clone: The antigen is unknown.

The chain carries TRBV5-1 and TRBJ1-1, with a tentative D call TRBD1 (5 bases). The sample here was peripheral blood, taken on day 0 of AZD1222 vaccination. This receptor was obtained from an adult in good health. The CDR3: CASSPAAGQNTEAFF. The CDR3 DNA reads TGCGCCAGCAGCCCGGCAGCAGGGCAGAACACTGAAGCTTTCTTT.